These T cell receptor beta chains were read from a single sample in a study of blood T cell repertoires in COVID-19. Data came from immunoSEQ multiplex PCR; TCRdb stores just in-frame clones and leaves some out. The sample contains about 200,000 clones, roughly 79% of which appear only once. The sequenced sample was PBMCs or T cells enriched from blood (not recorded which). These receptors all stem from a man aged 40-50 years who had recovered from COVID-19. The CDR3 runs from the conserved cysteine through the conserved F or W.

v_call cdr3_length cdr3_aa
TRBV5-1 14 CASSSRQGIDTQYF
TRBV27 16 CASSLGTSGVTDTQYF
TRBV3-1/TRBV3-2 18 CASSQASPRQGHATEAFF
TRBV6-6 15 CASSRSWRGLYGYTF
TRBV7-2 14 CASSLYGNTGELFF
TRBV9 15 CASSVAPTVGEKLFF
TRBV10-3 16 CAISRDLTGGNTEAFF
TRBV11-2 12 CASSLLRTEAFF
TRBV3-1/TRBV3-2 13 CASSRDRRYGYTF
TRBV7-6 15 CASSLGGDNVNTIYF
TRBV2 15 CASTERSGRANEQYF
TRBV2 15 CASRVRGQANQPQHF
TRBV2 14 CASHLQGANTEAFF
TRBV4-2 18 CASSQRLAGGLYTDTQYF
TRBV7-2 13 CASSFAARGTQYF
TRBV5-1 13 CASSWVGRDEQYF
TRBV7-2 16 CASSSHTAASGNTIYF
TRBV7-2 19 CASSLMGLAGAASTDTQYF
TRBV28 15 CASSSPGTRWNIQYF
TRBV28 13 CASRTGRRDTQYF
TRBV4-2 15 CASSQDVTNSYEQYF
TRBV28 14 CASIPHDRSNEQFF
TRBV4-3 15 CASSQDLRGNYGYTF
TRBV12-3/TRBV12-4 13 CASSLTGYTEAFF
TRBV3-1/TRBV3-2 14 CASSQRGTDYGYTF
TRBV15 16 CATSSRRTGENTEAFF
TRBV28 15 CASSLSLAGMETQYF
TRBV4-3 16 CASSQRDRPNTGELFF
TRBV7-3 16 CASSLRAGASYNEQFF
TRBV5-1 15 CASSTDAGQGYGYTF
TRBV2 18 CASSEGIAGLLGTGELFF
TRBV7-2 15 CASSLYGGALETQYF
TRBV7-9 13 CASSSAGAGGYTF
TRBV30 11 CAFTGGWGYTF
TRBV5-4 15 CASSLPGLGNYGYTF
TRBV7-9 14 CASSRDRGSTEAFF
TRBV2 14 CASGGDRANYGYTF
TRBV30 12 CAWSEGNTEAFF
TRBV20-1 11 CSAESGNTIYF
TRBV28 13 CASSSTGYDEQYF
TRBV18 18 CASSPSIGQGISGNTIYF
TRBV9 13 CASSVRPGDGLDF
TRBV28 15 CASSRQGALAYEQYF
TRBV29-1 11 CSVEREVEAFF
TRBV5-4 12 CASSHPRGGYTF
TRBV7-2 15 CASSFSGTGGQPQHF